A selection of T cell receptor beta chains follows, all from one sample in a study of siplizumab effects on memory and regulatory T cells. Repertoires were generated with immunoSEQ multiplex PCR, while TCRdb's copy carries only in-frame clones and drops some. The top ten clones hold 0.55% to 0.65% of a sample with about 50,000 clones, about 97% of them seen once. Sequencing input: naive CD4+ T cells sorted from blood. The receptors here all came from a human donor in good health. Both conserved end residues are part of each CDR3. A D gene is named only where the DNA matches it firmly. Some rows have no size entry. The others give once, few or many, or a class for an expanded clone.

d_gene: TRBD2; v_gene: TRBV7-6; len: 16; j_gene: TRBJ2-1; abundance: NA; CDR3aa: CASSPLLRDYYNEQFF; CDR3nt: TGTGCCAGCAGCCCCCTTTTGCGGGACTACTACAATGAGCAGTTCTTC
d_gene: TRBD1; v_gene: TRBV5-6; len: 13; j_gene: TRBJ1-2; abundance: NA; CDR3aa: CASSFGTAYGYTF; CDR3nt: TGTGCCAGCAGCTTTGGGACAGCCTATGGCTACACCTTC
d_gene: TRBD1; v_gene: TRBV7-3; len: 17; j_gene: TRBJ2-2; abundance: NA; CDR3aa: CASSPQGDRGRGGELFF; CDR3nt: TGTGCCAGCAGCCCCCAAGGGGACAGGGGGCGCGGCGGGGAGCTGTTTTTT
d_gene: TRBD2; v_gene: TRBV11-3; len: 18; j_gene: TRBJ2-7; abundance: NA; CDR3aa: CASSLVGLGGGRTYEQYF; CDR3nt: TGTGCCAGCAGCTTAGTAGGTCTAGGAGGCGGGAGAACATACGAGCAGTACTTC
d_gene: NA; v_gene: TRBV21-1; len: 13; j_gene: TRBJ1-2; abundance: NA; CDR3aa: CASSPRGRRGYTF; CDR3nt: TGTGCCAGCAGCCCTCGAGGTCGCAGAGGCTACACCTTC
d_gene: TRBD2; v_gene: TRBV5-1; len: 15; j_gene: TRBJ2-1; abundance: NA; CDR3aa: CASRESPSGSNEQFF; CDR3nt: TGCGCCAGCAGGGAATCGCCTAGCGGGAGTAATGAGCAGTTCTTC
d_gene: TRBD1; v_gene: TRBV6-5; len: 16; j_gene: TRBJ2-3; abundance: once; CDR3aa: CASSYRGQVSTDTQYF; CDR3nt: TGTGCCAGCAGTTACCGCGGACAGGTTAGCACAGATACGCAGTATTTT
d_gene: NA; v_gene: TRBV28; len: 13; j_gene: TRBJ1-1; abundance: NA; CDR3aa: CASAKALNTEAFF; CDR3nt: TGTGCCAGCGCGAAGGCCCTGAACACTGAAGCTTTCTTT
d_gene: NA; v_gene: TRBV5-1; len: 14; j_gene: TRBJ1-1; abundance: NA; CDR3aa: CASSFGDRNTEAFF; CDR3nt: TGCGCCAGCAGCTTTGGGGATCGAAACACTGAAGCTTTCTTT
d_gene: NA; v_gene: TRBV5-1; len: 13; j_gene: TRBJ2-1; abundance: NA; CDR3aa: CASSSSGAYEQFF; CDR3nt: TGCGCCAGCAGCTCTTCGGGAGCATATGAGCAGTTCTTC
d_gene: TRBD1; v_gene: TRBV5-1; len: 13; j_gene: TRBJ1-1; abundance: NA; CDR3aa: CASFDRANTEAFF; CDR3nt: TGCGCCAGCTTTGACAGGGCGAACACTGAAGCTTTCTTT
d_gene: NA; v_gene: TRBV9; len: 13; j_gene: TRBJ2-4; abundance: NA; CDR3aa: CASSTGGGGIQYF; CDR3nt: TGTGCCAGCAGCACTGGCGGGGGCGGCATTCAGTACTTC
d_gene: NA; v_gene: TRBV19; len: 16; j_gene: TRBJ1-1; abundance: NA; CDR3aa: CASSILDNPVNTEAFF; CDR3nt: TGTGCCAGTAGTATTCTAGACAACCCCGTGAACACTGAAGCTTTCTTT
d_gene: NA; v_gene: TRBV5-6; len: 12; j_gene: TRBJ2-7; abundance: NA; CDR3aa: CASSAPLREQYF; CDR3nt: TGTGCCAGCAGCGCCCCCCTCCGCGAGCAGTACTTC
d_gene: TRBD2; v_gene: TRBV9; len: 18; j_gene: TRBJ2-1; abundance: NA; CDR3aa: CASSVGSRAGGPYNEQFF; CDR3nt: TGTGCCAGCAGCGTAGGGTCACGGGCGGGAGGGCCCTACAATGAGCAGTTCTTC
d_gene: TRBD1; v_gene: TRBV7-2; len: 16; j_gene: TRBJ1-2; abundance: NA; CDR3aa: CASSLAGTGGNYGYTF; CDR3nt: TGTGCCAGCAGCTTAGCCGGGACAGGAGGCAACTATGGCTACACCTTC